The entry below gives a single TCR beta chain sequence along with its context. Its antigen is not known. Original processing methods: Lowest detectable productive clonotype frequency was 2.59 x 10-5. TCRdb keeps only in-frame clones here, not all; method: immunoSEQ multiplex PCR. The DNA was the basis for D and trimming; V, J and clone size are from that table. The sample holds 31,000 or so clones, 70% to 90% seen once. Controls came from buffy coats of healthy blood donors. CDR3 length: 15 amino acids. Germline V gene sequence: CDR1 SGHTA, CDR2 FQGTGA. The J segment lost 5 bases and the V segment lost 4 bases, leaving 2 bases of the junction unmatched. These data come from a study of STAT5B mutations in CD4+ large granular lymphocyte leukemia. Overall study results and limits: Top patient clones used TRBV06 genes more often: 8/27 versus 2/35 in controls. No patients shared main leukemic clonotypes, though about 26% appeared at low frequency elsewhere.

The clonotype originates from a human donor in good health. This chain uses TRBV7-3 with TRBJ2-1; TRBD2 agrees at 13 bases. The sequencing input was CD4+ T cells from blood buffy coats. CDR3 DNA sequence: TGTGCCAGCAGCTCCGGACTAGCGGGGGACAATGAGCAGTTCTTC. Amino acids: CASSSGLAGDNEQFF.